The subject of this entry is one T cell receptor beta chain. The antigen remains unidentified. 60 Vbeta and 13 Jbeta primers were used in PCR. Clones were sequenced by immunoSEQ multiplex PCR, and TCRdb holds only the in-frame ones, with some missing. The sample's table shows approximately 140,000 clones. This specimen comes from a study of cytomegalovirus exposure and HLA in healthy donors. Trimming took 2 bases from V and 2 from J; bases not matched to a gene: 5. The germline CDR1 and CDR2 sequences are MNHEY and SVGAGI. This CDR3 comprises 16 residues. General study results and limits: Later analysis demonstrated an association between a missense DCLRE1C variant and TCR beta V- and J-gene trimming.

The specimen sequenced was PBMCs. V gene TRBV6-5 combines with J gene TRBJ1-1; 10 bases fit TRBD1. The clonotype was recovered from a woman in her thirties or forties in good health and CMV-seronegative. As DNA, the CDR3 is TGTGCCAGCAGTTACCGACGGACAGGGGGTAACACTGAAGCTTTCTTT. It encodes CASSYRRTGGNTEAFF.